This T cell receptor beta chain was found in a study of T-cell reconstitution after alpha-beta-depleted transplantation in children. Preparation of the TCRbeta library used unique molecular identifiers. Via MiXCR, TCRdb re-called the PCR reads, giving one row per CDR3 protein. The data contain approximately 640,000 distinct CDR3 sequences, roughly 15% of them singletons. This TCR was recovered from a human donor who donated a stem cell graft to a child with acute myeloid leukemia. The input for sequencing was PBMCs from the stem cell graft donor, taken from the stem cell graft.

CDR3 sequence reads: CASSHSIQGDLQETQYF. CDR3 nucleotide sequence: TGTGCCAGCAGCCATTCAATACAAGGGGATCTGCAAGAGACCCAGTACTTC. The chain uses TRBV5-6 and TRBJ2-5; D may be TRBD1 (5 bases). The CDR3 runs to 17 residues. The V gene lost 4 bases and the J gene lost 2 bases, with 21 bases spanning the gap. CDR1 SGHDT and CDR2 YYEEEE come from the germline V gene. The full variable domain, completed using reference TRBV5-6 and TRBJ2-5, is DAGVTQSPTHLIKTRGQQVTLRCSPKSGHDTVSWYQQALGQGPQFIFQYYEEEERQRGNFPDRFSGHQFPNYSSELNVNALLLGDSALYLCASSHSIQGDLQETQYFGPGTRLLVL.